These 22 T cell receptor beta chains came from one sample sequenced in a study of T cells in Graves' hyperthyroidism and ophthalmopathy. The CDR3 regions of TCR beta were amplified from RNA transcripts. The primer set for the first-round RT-PCR of the TCR CDR3 was HTBI. TCRdb ran MiXCR on the multiplex PCR reads and lists one entry per CDR3 protein. The sample includes 700,000 to 850,000 distinct CDR3 sequences, approximately 36% of them seen just once. The specimen sequenced was blood. The receptors derive from a middle-aged woman with Graves' hyperthyroidism.

As for this clonotype: One junction end disagrees with the germline gene, perhaps due to a read error. The chain links TRBV2 to TRBJ1-6; D is uncertain. Looked up from germline, CDR1 is SNHLY and CDR2 is FYNNEI. This CDR3 has 15 residues. CDR3 sequence reads: CASNENGPFNPPLHF. The CDR3, as DNA: TGTGCCAGCAATGAGAACGGGCCCTTTAATCCACCCCTCCACTTT.

This clonotype was counted many times. This chain links TRBV24-1 with TRBJ1-2; D remains unclear. Germline CDR1 and CDR2: KGHDR and SFDVKD. The CDR3 consists of 14 residues. V was clipped by 3 bases and J by 5 bases, with 12 bases between them. This CDR3 reads CATSDRTAGYGYTF. The CDR3 nucleotides are TGTGCCACCAGTGATAGGACGGCAGGTTATGGCTACACCTTC.

The rearrangement uses TRBV6-6 and TRBJ1-1; 7 bases match TRBD1. The CDR3 covers 14 residues. Per germline, CDR1 MNHNY and CDR2 SVGAGI (reference sequence). Trimming took 6 bases from V and 5 from J; bases not matched to a gene: 9. Here the CDR3 reads CASRLDRAKTEAFF. The CDR3 DNA follows: TGTGCCAGCAGGCTAGACAGGGCGAAGACTGAAGCTTTCTTT.

A single count supports this clonotype. This chain connects TRBV4-1 to TRBJ1-4, with D hard to call. Trimming stripped 3 bases from V and 0 bases from J, with 14 bases between. Per the germline V gene, CDR1 is MGHRA and CDR2 is YSYEKL. The CDR3 sequence is 17 residues long. DNA for the CDR3: TGCGCCAGCAGCCAGACCTCGCAAGTCGCAACTAATGAAAAACTGTTTTTT. Its protein product is CASSQTSQVATNEKLFF.

The J gene is TRBJ2-2, the V gene TRBV4-3; weak D call: TRBD1 (5 bases). Trimming stripped 0 bases from V and 6 bases from J, with 8 bases between. CDR1 LGHNA and CDR2 YSLEER come from the germline V gene. This CDR3 has 14 residues. The CDR3 DNA reads TGCGCCAGCAGCCAAGATAGGGGATCCGGGGAGCTGTTTTTT. The encoded protein is CASSQDRGSGELFF.

The chain recombines TRBV7-2 with TRBJ1-2; weak D call: TRBD1 (6 bases). In germline, CDR1 is SGHTA, CDR2 FQGNSA. The CDR3 is made up of 18 amino acids. V was trimmed by 4 bases and J by 4 bases, leaving 25 bases between them. Here the CDR3 reads CASSSLGGGRTKGYGYTF. The DNA for the CDR3 is TGTGCCAGCAGCTCTCTGGGGGGGGGCAGAACCAAAGGCTATGGCTACACCTTC.

The table lists this clonotype with a few counts. This chain connects TRBV6-5 to TRBJ1-6; no clear D gene. CDR3 size: 14 residues. Germline CDR1 is MNHEY and CDR2 is SVGAGI. V was cut by 2 bases and J by 7 bases, with 9 bases left in between. The CDR3 DNA follows: TGTGCCAGCAGTTACATGCAGGAAAATTCACCCCTCCACTTT. Amino acids: CASSYMQENSPLHF.

This chain links TRBV10-3 with TRBJ2-1, with D perhaps TRBD2 (6 bases). The CDR3 has 14 amino acids. Germline V gives CDR1 ENHRY, CDR2 SYGVKD. The V end lost 2 bases, the J end lost 8 bases, and 13 bases lay between the germline ends. The CDR3: CAISETSTIDEQFF. The CDR3 nucleotides read TGTGCCATCAGTGAGACTAGCACCATCGATGAGCAGTTCTTC.

Ten or more counts support this clonotype. The rearrangement links TRBV13 to TRBJ1-1, with D uncertain. Trimming cost V 5 bases and J 6 bases, with 16 bases left between them. The CDR3 runs 14 residues. Germline CDR1 and CDR2: PRHDT and FYEKMQ (reference sequence). The CDR3 loop reads CASSRWEQGPEAFF. As DNA, the CDR3 is TGTGCCAGCAGCCGTTGGGAACAAGGCCCTGAAGCTTTCTTT.

This CDR3 reads CASTGQPQHF. Written as DNA, the CDR3 is TGTGCCAGCACCGGACAGCCCCAGCATTTT. The chain recombines TRBV2 with TRBJ1-5, with D unclear. The ends were cut back, 7 bases at V and 7 bases at J, with 5 bases in the middle. Germline V gene sequence: CDR1 SNHLY, CDR2 FYNNEI. The CDR3 loop spans 10 amino acids.

V and J are TRBV15 and TRBJ2-3; D gene unclear. Germline V CDR1 and CDR2: LNHNV, YYDKDF (reference sequence). The CDR3 contains 14 residues. Deletions cut 5 bases from V and 1 base from J, with 10 bases between. The CDR3 loop is CATSGTFRTDTQYF. The CDR3 DNA is TGTGCCACCAGCGGAACATTCCGCACAGATACGCAGTATTTT.

The V gene is TRBV15, the J gene TRBJ2-1; 12 nucleotides match TRBD2. With V trimmed by 0 bases and J by 13 bases, 13 bases remained unmatched. CDR1 is LNHNV, CDR2 YYDKDF, per germline (reference sequence). This CDR3 is built from 17 residues. CDR3 loop: CATSRDLAGGSRLSQFF. CDR3 sequence (DNA): TGTGCCACCAGCAGAGATCTAGCGGGGGGGTCTCGCCTGAGCCAGTTCTTC.

This clonotype was counted at least ten times. The CDR3 protein is CSARTGSETQYF. The CDR3, as DNA: TGCAGTGCCCGGACAGGCTCGGAGACCCAGTACTTC. This chain connects TRBV20-1 to TRBJ2-5, with 7 positions matching TRBD1. CDR3 length: 12 amino acids. Germline V gives CDR1 DFQATT, CDR2 SNEGSKA (reference sequence). With 6 bases clipped from V and 5 bases from J, the junction kept 6 bases outside the gene matches.

Ten or more counts support this clonotype. The chain joins TRBV7-6 to TRBJ1-1; a weak D match, TRBD1 (6 bases). The CDR3 runs 12 residues. V gave up 4 bases and J gave up 8 bases, with 11 bases separating them. Germline V CDR1 and CDR2: SGHVS, FNYEAQ. CDR3 nucleotide sequence: TGTGCCAGCAGCTCAGGACAGCTAGAAGCTTTCTTT. Amino acid sequence: CASSSGQLEAFF.

This clonotype was seen repeatedly, ten times or more. CDR3 DNA: TGTGCCAGCAGCCGAATGGGACAGGGTCAAGAGACCCAGTACTTC. Its protein is CASSRMGQGQETQYF. The chain combines TRBV7-2 with TRBJ2-5; TRBD1 matches at 9 bases. This CDR3 has 15 residues. Germline V CDR1 and CDR2: SGHTA, FQGNSA. V trimming: 5 bases; J trimming: 2 bases; junction bases outside the gene matches: 6.

The table lists this clonotype with a few counts. V is TRBV7-9 and J is TRBJ1-5, with 7 bases aligning to TRBD1. This CDR3 has 14 amino acids. V dropped 6 bases and J dropped 3; count of bases not matched to a gene: 5. The germline V gene has CDR1 SEHNR and CDR2 FQNEAQ (reference sequence). The CDR3 sequence is CASSQTGHNQPQHF. The CDR3 region has the DNA TGTGCCAGCAGTCAGACAGGGCACAATCAGCCCCAGCATTTT.

This clonotype was detected a few times. The V gene is TRBV12-3 or TRBV12-4, the J gene TRBJ2-5, with D possibly matching TRBD1 (7 bases). V shed 2 bases and J shed 5 bases, with 12 bases lying between them. The CDR3 contains 14 residues. CDR3 DNA: TGTGCCAGCAGTTTATCCTCAGGGGGGGAGACCCAGTACTTC. This codes for CASSLSSGGETQYF.

This clonotype came up a few times. The chain recombines TRBV6-6 with TRBJ1-5, with a tentative D call TRBD1 (6 bases). The germline CDR1 and CDR2 sequences are MNHNY and SVGAGI (reference sequence). V was trimmed by 2 bases and J by 0 bases, leaving 14 bases between them. The CDR3 has 17 residues. Here the CDR3 DNA reads TGTGCCAGCAGTTACGCCTTCGGGACAAGTAGCAATCAGCCCCAGCATTTT. This gives the protein CASSYAFGTSSNQPQHF.

This clonotype has at least ten counts. The rearrangement uses TRBV2 and TRBJ1-2; D uncertain. The ends were cut back, 7 bases at V and 0 bases at J, with 12 bases in the middle. The CDR3 totals 14 residues. Looked up from germline, CDR1 is SNHLY and CDR2 is FYNNEI. In DNA form, the CDR3 reads TGTGCCAGCACGACTCAGTTAGCTAACTATGGCTACACCTTC. Its protein is CASTTQLANYGYTF.

A single count supports this clonotype. The rearrangement uses TRBV2 and TRBJ2-7, with 10 bases lining up with TRBD1. The CDR3 is 14 residues long. Germline values: CDR1 SNHLY, CDR2 FYNNEI. With V trimmed by 4 bases and J by 2 bases, 2 bases remained unmatched. The CDR3 nucleotides are TGTGCCAGCAGTGTGGGACAGGGGACCTACGAGCAGTACTTC. It is translated as CASSVGQGTYEQYF.

This sequence joins TRBV24-1 and TRBJ2-3, with 11 positions matching TRBD2. The V gene's germline CDR1 is KGHDR and CDR2 SFDVKD. With V trimmed by 2 bases and J by 12 bases, 6 bases remained unmatched. This CDR3 is 14 amino acids long. DNA for the CDR3: TGTGCCACCAGTGATTATAGCGGGGGGGGAGGACAGTATTTT. Translating it yields CATSDYSGGGGQYF.

This clonotype was seen many times. V and J are TRBV7-9 and TRBJ1-1; D uncertain. Germline V gene lookup returns CDR1 SEHNR and CDR2 FQNEAQ (reference sequence). The CDR3 has 13 residues. V lost 0 bases and J lost 1, with 3 bases in between. The CDR3 DNA reads as TGTGCCAGCAGCTTAGCTAAGAACACTGAAGCTTTCTTT. Translation gives CASSLAKNTEAFF.